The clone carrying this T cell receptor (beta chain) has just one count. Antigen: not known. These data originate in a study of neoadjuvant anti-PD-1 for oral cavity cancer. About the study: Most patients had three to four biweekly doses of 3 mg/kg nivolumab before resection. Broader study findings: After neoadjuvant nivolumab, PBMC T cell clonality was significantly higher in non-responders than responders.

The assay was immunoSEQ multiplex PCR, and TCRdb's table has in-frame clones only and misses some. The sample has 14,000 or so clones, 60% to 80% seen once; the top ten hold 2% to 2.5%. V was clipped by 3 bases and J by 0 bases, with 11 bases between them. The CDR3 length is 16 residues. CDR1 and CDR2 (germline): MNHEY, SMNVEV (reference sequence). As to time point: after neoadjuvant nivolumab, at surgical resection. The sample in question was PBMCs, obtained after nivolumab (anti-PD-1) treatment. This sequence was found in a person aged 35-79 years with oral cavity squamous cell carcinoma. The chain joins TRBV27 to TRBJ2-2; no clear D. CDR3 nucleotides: TGTGCCAGCAGTTTTTCGTGGACCGCGAACACCGGGGAGCTGTTTTTT. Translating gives CASSFSWTANTGELFF.